Presented here are 24 T cell receptor beta chains from one specimen sequenced in a study of human T cells and chemical hapten exposure. Someone pulled total RNA out of unfractionated whole blood. Via MiXCR, TCRdb re-called the 5' RACE reads, giving one row per CDR3 protein. The sample carries approximately 150,000 distinct CDR3 sequences, around 4.4% recorded once. The receptors originated from a female donor in good health.

The table lists this clonotype with many counts. The V call is TRBV19, the J call TRBJ1-5; 7 bases align to TRBD1. The junction had 9 bases not matched to a gene; V was cut back by 5 bases and J by 5 bases. The CDR3 is 15 residues long. Germline V gene data show CDR1 as LNHDA and CDR2 as SQIVND (reference sequence). This CDR3 is CASSLHRGFDQPQHF. The DNA of the CDR3 is TGTGCCAGTAGTCTGCACAGGGGATTTGATCAGCCCCAGCATTTT.

This clonotype has a count of ten or more. V is TRBV9 and J is TRBJ2-2, with 8 bases aligning to TRBD1. This CDR3 has 15 amino acids. The V gene's germline CDR1 is SGDLS and CDR2 YYNGEE. J gave up 4 bases and V 3 bases, and 5 bases lay outside the gene matches. CDR3 in DNA: TGTGCCAGCAGCGGCGCGGGACAGGTCACCGGGGAGCTGTTTTTT. Protein product: CASSGAGQVTGELFF.

This clonotype has a count of ten or more. The gene calls are TRBV7-2 and TRBJ2-5; no reliable D call. The CDR3 spans 13 residues. Germline V gives CDR1 SGHTA, CDR2 FQGNSA. Trimming removed 2 bases from V and 4 bases from J, with 8 bases in between. CDR3 in amino acids: CASSLRSRETQYF. The CDR3, as DNA: TGTGCCAGCAGCTTAAGATCGCGAGAGACCCAGTACTTC.

In this sample, this clonotype turned up many times. The CDR3 loop is CASFHRTDTQYF. Here the CDR3 DNA reads TGTGCCAGCTTTCACCGCACAGATACGCAGTATTTT. The chain combines TRBV18 with TRBJ2-3; D is undetermined. Germline V lookup: CDR1 KGHSH, CDR2 LQKENI. The CDR3 runs to 12 residues. The V end was cut by 7 bases, the J end by 1 base, with 6 bases between.

This clonotype was seen many times. The chain links TRBV6-6 to TRBJ1-2, with D maybe TRBD1 (6 bases). CDR1 is MNHNY, CDR2 SVGAGI, per germline (reference sequence). V gave up 0 bases and J gave up 6 bases, with 14 bases separating them. There are 15 residues in the CDR3. For the CDR3, the DNA is TGTGCCAGCAGTTACTCTGGCGGGCAGGGGAATGGCTACACCTTC. Translating gives CASSYSGGQGNGYTF.

This clonotype was detected ten times or more. The genes are TRBV20-1 and TRBJ1-2; perhaps TRBD1 as D (5 bases). CDR1 DFQATT and CDR2 SNEGSKA come from the germline V gene (reference sequence). The ends were cut back, 7 bases at V and 2 bases at J, with 14 bases in the middle. This CDR3 is built from 13 residues. CDR3 residues: CSGWGGTNYGYTF. The DNA of the CDR3 is TGCAGTGGTTGGGGGGGGACCAACTATGGCTACACCTTC.

This clonotype was recorded many times. The chain links TRBV3-1 to TRBJ2-7; perhaps TRBD1 as D (6 bases). V gave up 1 base and J gave up 3 bases, with 13 bases separating them. CDR1 and CDR2 (germline): LGHDT, YNNKEL (reference sequence). The CDR3 runs to 15 residues. The CDR3 region is CASSQVGAAFYEQYF. In nucleotides, the CDR3 is TGTGCCAGCAGCCAAGTGGGGGCCGCATTCTACGAGCAGTACTTC.

This clonotype has ten or more counts. This chain joins TRBV14 and TRBJ2-1; D gene unclear. Germline CDR1 and CDR2: SGHDN and FVKESK. This CDR3 region has 14 residues. V was cut by 0 bases and J by 2 bases, with 5 bases left in between. The CDR3 DNA sequence: TGTGCCAGCAGCCAAGATAATCCCTACAATGAGCAGTTCTTC. It yields the protein CASSQDNPYNEQFF.

In this sample, this clonotype turned up many times. J is TRBJ2-1 and V is TRBV27, with D uncertain. The V gene lost 2 bases and the J gene lost 8 bases, with 13 bases spanning the gap. Per the germline V gene, CDR1 is MNHEY and CDR2 is SMNVEV (reference sequence). The CDR3 consists of 14 residues. In DNA, the CDR3 is TGTGCCAGCAGTTTAACTCCCCCTAGGGATGAGCAGTTCTTC. Translated, it gives CASSLTPPRDEQFF.

This clonotype was observed many times. The rearrangement joins TRBV5-1 to TRBJ1-2; possible D gene TRBD1, 6 bases. The CDR3 sequence is 14 residues long. V lost 2 bases and J lost 6, with 14 bases in between. Germline V gives CDR1 SGHRS, CDR2 YFSETQ. The CDR3 sequence is CASSFTGYNDGYTF. CDR3 sequence (DNA): TGCGCCAGCAGCTTTACAGGGTACAACGATGGCTACACCTTC.

Only a few counts were recorded for this clonotype. This chain connects TRBV10-3 to TRBJ1-2; the match to TRBD1 covers 7 bases. The J segment lost 6 bases and the V segment lost 5 bases, leaving 9 bases of the junction unmatched. CDR1 ENHRY and CDR2 SYGVKD come from the germline V gene. This CDR3 has 14 amino acids. DNA for the CDR3: TGTGCCATCAGTCTAAACTTTGGACAGGATGGCTACACCTTC. As protein: CAISLNFGQDGYTF.

This clonotype was counted at least ten times. The V call is TRBV18, the J call TRBJ2-7; D might be TRBD1 or TRBD2, each matching 5 bases. This CDR3 has 12 amino acids. Germline V gene data show CDR1 as KGHSH and CDR2 as LQKENI. Deletions cut 6 bases from V and 6 bases from J, with 12 bases between. This chain's CDR3 is CASSLLRGEQYF. CDR3 DNA sequence: TGTGCCAGCTCCCTCCTGAGGGGCGAGCAGTACTTC.

This clonotype was seen many times. This chain connects TRBV18 to TRBJ1-1; 7 bases match TRBD1. This CDR3 comprises 16 residues. J gave up 1 base and V 6 bases, and 11 bases lay outside the gene matches. CDR1 is KGHSH, CDR2 LQKENI, per germline. CDR3 in amino acids: CASSPWAGGWNTEAFF. The CDR3 DNA sequence: TGTGCCAGCTCCCCTTGGGCAGGGGGTTGGAACACTGAAGCTTTCTTT.

This clonotype was picked up many times. The V gene is TRBV5-4, the J gene TRBJ1-5; no clear D. Trimming shortened V by 4 bases and J by 6 bases, and 14 bases separated the two germline ends. This CDR3 comprises 14 residues. Germline V CDR1 and CDR2: SGHNT, YYREEE (reference sequence). The CDR3 DNA sequence: TGTGCCAGCAGCGAGGGATTCGCAGGTCAGCCCCAGCATTTT. It specifies CASSEGFAGQPQHF.

Ten or more counts support this clonotype. The chain's CDR3 is CASRGDNPYEQYF. In nucleotides, the CDR3 is TGTGCCAGCAGAGGTGACAACCCCTACGAGCAGTACTTC. This chain connects TRBV28 to TRBJ2-7, with unresolved D. CDR1 and CDR2 from the germline V gene are MDHEN and SYDVKM. V lost 6 bases, J lost 2 bases, and 11 bases lay in between. The CDR3 extends over 13 amino acids. Supplemented by reference TRBV28 and TRBJ2-7, the full variable domain reads DVKVTQSSRYLVKRTGEKVFLECVQDMDHENMFWYRQDPGLGLRLIYFSYDVKMKEKGDIPEGYSVSREKKERFSLILESASTNQTSMYLCASRGDNPYEQYFGPGTRLTVT.

This clonotype has a count of ten or more. The CDR3 nucleotides are TGCAGCGTTCTAAGGCAGGGGGCGGTGGCTGAAGCTTTCTTT. It encodes CSVLRQGAVAEAFF. This rearrangement joins TRBV29-1 to TRBJ1-1, with 8 bases lining up with TRBD1. V gave up 5 bases and J gave up 6 bases; unmatched junction bases: 11. The germline CDR1 and CDR2 sequences are SQVTM and ANQGSEA. The CDR3 is made up of 14 amino acids.

This clonotype was recorded at least ten times. This sequence joins TRBV7-9 and TRBJ2-3, with TRBD1 as a possible D gene (5 bases). This CDR3 contains 15 residues. CDR1 is SEHNR and CDR2 is FQNEAQ in the germline V gene (reference sequence). V was shortened by 2 bases and J by 2 bases, with 11 bases between the two germline ends. CDR3 coding DNA: TGTGCCAGCAGCTTACAGGGCAGAGTCACAGATACGCAGTATTTT. Encoded protein: CASSLQGRVTDTQYF.

This clonotype was counted ten times or more. V usage is TRBV29-1 and J usage is TRBJ2-2; 7 bases are a match to TRBD1. Germline lookup yields CDR1 SQVTM and CDR2 ANQGSEA. CDR3 length equals 14 residues. V trimming: 3 bases; J trimming: 2 bases; junction bases outside the gene matches: 3. The CDR3 protein is CSVDKGANTGELFF. DNA of the CDR3: TGCAGCGTTGATAAGGGGGCCAACACCGGGGAGCTGTTTTTT.

In this sample, this clonotype turned up many times. The rearrangement joins TRBV27 to TRBJ1-4; perhaps TRBD1 as D (6 bases). Trimming took 6 bases from V and 4 from J, leaving 12 bases between them. Germline V gene data show CDR1 as MNHEY and CDR2 as SMNVEV (reference sequence). This CDR3 comprises 14 residues. CDR3 protein: CASSYRDGNEKLFF. The CDR3 bases are TGTGCCAGCAGCTACAGGGATGGTAATGAAAAACTGTTTTTT.

This clonotype was found many times. The chain uses TRBV10-3 and TRBJ2-7, with 10 bases that match TRBD1. Germline CDR1 and CDR2: ENHRY and SYGVKD. There are 15 residues in the CDR3. J gave up 5 bases and V 2 bases, and 6 bases lay outside the gene matches. CDR3 nucleotides: TGTGCCATCAGTGAGCCCGGACAGGGGGTCCACGAGCAGTACTTC. It yields the protein CAISEPGQGVHEQYF.

In this sample, this clonotype turned up many times. This chain joins TRBV4-2 and TRBJ2-1; TRBD2 agrees at 12 bases. The V gene's germline CDR1 is LGHNA and CDR2 YNFKEQ. This CDR3 has 18 residues. The J segment lost 3 bases and the V segment lost 0 bases, leaving 6 bases of the junction unmatched. In DNA, the CDR3 is TGTGCCAGCAGCCAAGAGTCTAGCGGGGGGGCCTTCTACAATGAGCAGTTCTTC. It specifies CASSQESSGGAFYNEQFF.

In this sample, this clonotype turned up many times. The chain uses TRBV29-1 and TRBJ1-1, with a tentative D call TRBD1 (6 bases). The CDR3 runs to 14 residues. The germline V gene has CDR1 SQVTM and CDR2 ANQGSEA. V was trimmed by 5 bases and J by 2 bases, leaving 15 bases between them. The CDR3 reads CSVTGARSNTEAFF. CDR3 coding DNA: TGCAGCGTTACGGGGGCGCGAAGTAACACTGAAGCTTTCTTT.

This clonotype occurred many times. The chain uses TRBV27 and TRBJ2-2; D is unresolved. CDR3 length equals 12 residues. V shed 5 bases and J shed 2 bases, with 3 bases lying between them. CDR1 is MNHEY, CDR2 SMNVEV, per germline (reference sequence). In DNA form, the CDR3 reads TGTGCCAGCAGTATTAACACCGGGGAGCTGTTTTTT. Its translation: CASSINTGELFF.

There are many counts of this clonotype. The V and J genes are TRBV9 and TRBJ2-3; D is uncertain. Trimming cost V 1 base and J 6 bases, with 6 bases left between them. Germline CDR1 SGDLS, CDR2 YYNGEE. The CDR3 is 12 amino acids. The CDR3 nucleotides read TGTGCCAGCAGCGTATCGTCGGATACGCAGTATTTT. This codes for CASSVSSDTQYF. The full variable domain, completed using reference TRBV9 and TRBJ2-3, is DSGVTQTPKHLITATGQRVTLRCSPRSGDLSVYWYQQSLDQGLQFLIQYYNGEERAKGNILERFSAQQFPDLHSELNLSSLELGDSALYFCASSVSSDTQYFGPGTRLTVL.